The T cell receptor (beta chain) described here comes from a study of shared clonotypes between healthy human individuals. Generated by immunoSEQ multiplex PCR, the TCRdb table keeps only in-frame clones and is missing some. Of approximately 480,000 clones listed, 75% to 80% are singletons. Germline V lookup: CDR1 MDHEN, CDR2 SYDVKM. The CDR3 runs 15 residues. Trimming cost V 4 bases and J 4 bases, with 13 bases left between them. This chain joins TRBV28 and TRBJ2-2; D is ambiguous. This sequence was found in a middle-aged woman in good health. Some clones in this sample may be carry-over from other donors' samples. Sequencing was performed on PBMCs. As DNA, the CDR3 is TGTGCCAGCAGTTCCCCCATGGACCGCACCGGGGAGCTGTTTTTT. Amino acid sequence: CASSSPMDRTGELFF.